Below, 3 T cell receptor beta chains from the same sample are listed, as sequenced in a study of OX40 agonist ivuxolimab in advanced cancers. TCRdb's copy holds only in-frame clones and misses some; the assay was immunoSEQ multiplex PCR. The sample has about 110,000 clones, 89% seen once; the top ten hold 0.25% to 0.3%. Sequenced here: CD4+ or CD8+ T cells sorted from blood, sampled in a trial of the OX40 agonist ivuxolimab. These receptor sequences come from an adult with an advanced solid tumor such as melanoma, head and neck, liver or kidney cancer.

The chain employs TRBV10-3 and TRBJ1-5; D uncertain. Looked up from germline, CDR1 is ENHRY and CDR2 is SYGVKD. V was shortened by 3 bases and J by 3 bases, with 3 bases between the two germline ends. This CDR3 contains 12 residues. In DNA, the CDR3 is TGTGCCATCAGTGAACTCAATCAGCCCCAGCATTTT. It is translated as CAISELNQPQHF.

The CDR3 is CASRPGRGNNSPLHF. CDR3 nucleotides: TGTGCCAGCAGACCCGGCAGGGGTAACAATTCACCCCTCCACTTT. V is TRBV7-9 and J is TRBJ1-6, with D possibly being TRBD1 (6 bases). Looked up from germline, CDR1 is SEHNR and CDR2 is FQNEAQ (reference sequence). The CDR3 totals 15 residues. The V end lost 6 bases, the J end lost 7 bases, and 16 bases lay between the germline ends.

This clone was seen only once. The chain is built from TRBV5-5 and TRBJ1-2, with 7 bases that match TRBD1. Germline CDR1 reads SGHKS; CDR2 reads YYEKEE (reference sequence). This CDR3 is 15 amino acids long. Trimming took 0 bases from V and 6 from J; bases not matched to a gene: 8. CDR3 nucleotides: TGTGCCAGCAGCTTGGAAGGGACAGCGCAAGATGGCTACACCTTC. Protein: CASSLEGTAQDGYTF.